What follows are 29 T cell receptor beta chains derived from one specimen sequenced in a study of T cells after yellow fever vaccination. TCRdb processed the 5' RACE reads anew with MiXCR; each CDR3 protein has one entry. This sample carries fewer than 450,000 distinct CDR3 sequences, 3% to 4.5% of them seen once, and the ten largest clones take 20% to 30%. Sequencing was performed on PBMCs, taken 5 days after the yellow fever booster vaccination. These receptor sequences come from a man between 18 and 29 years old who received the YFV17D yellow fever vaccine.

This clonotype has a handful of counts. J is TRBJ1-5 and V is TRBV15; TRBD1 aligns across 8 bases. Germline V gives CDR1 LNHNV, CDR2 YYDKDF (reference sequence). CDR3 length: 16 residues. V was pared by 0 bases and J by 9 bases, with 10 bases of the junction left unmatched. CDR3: CATSRDRGQGGRPQHF. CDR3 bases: TGTGCCACCAGCAGAGATCGTGGACAGGGAGGCCGGCCCCAGCATTTT.

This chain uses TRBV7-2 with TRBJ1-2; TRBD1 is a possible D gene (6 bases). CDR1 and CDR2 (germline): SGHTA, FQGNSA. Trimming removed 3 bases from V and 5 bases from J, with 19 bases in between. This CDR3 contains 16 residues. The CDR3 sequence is CASSFGIRGQDYGYTF. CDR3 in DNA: TGTGCCAGCAGCTTTGGGATCCGGGGACAAGATTATGGCTACACCTTC.

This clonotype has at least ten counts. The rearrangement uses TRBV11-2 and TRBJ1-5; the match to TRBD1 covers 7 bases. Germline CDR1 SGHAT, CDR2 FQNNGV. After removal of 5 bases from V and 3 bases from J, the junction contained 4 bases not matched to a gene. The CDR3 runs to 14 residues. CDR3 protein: CASSPRGNNQPQHF. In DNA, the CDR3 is TGTGCCAGCAGCCCCAGGGGGAACAATCAGCCCCAGCATTTT.

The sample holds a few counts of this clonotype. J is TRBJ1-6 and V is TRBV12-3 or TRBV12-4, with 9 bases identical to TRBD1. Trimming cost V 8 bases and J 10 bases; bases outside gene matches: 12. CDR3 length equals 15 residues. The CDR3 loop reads CASQRRRTGVSPLHF. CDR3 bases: TGTGCCAGCCAACGGCGGAGGACAGGGGTATCACCCCTCCACTTT.

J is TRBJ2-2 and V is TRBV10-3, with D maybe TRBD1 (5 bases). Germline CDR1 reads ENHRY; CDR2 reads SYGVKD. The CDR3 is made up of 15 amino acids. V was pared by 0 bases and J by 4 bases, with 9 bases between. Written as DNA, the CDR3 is TGTGCCATCAGTGAGTCGTCAGGGTCCACCGGGGAGCTGTTTTTT. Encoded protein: CAISESSGSTGELFF.

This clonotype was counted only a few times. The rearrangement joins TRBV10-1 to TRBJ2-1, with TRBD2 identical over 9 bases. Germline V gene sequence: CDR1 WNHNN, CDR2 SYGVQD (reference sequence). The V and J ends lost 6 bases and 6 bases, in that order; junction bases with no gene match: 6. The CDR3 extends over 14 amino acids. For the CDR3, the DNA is TGCGCCAGCAGCGCGGGGGGGCCCGGCAATGAGCAGTTCTTC. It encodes CASSAGGPGNEQFF.

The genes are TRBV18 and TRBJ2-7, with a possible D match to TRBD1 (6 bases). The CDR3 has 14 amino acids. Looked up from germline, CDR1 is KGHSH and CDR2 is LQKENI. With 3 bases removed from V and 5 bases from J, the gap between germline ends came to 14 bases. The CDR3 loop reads CASSPPAGDDEQYF. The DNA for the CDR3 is TGTGCCAGCTCACCCCCAGCAGGGGACGACGAGCAGTACTTC. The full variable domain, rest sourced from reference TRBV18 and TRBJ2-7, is NAGVMQNPRHLVRRRGQEARLRCSPMKGHSHVYWYRQLPEEGLKFMVYLQKENIIDESGMPKERFSAEFPKEGPSILRIQQVVRGDSAAYFCASSPPAGDDEQYFGPGTRLTVT.

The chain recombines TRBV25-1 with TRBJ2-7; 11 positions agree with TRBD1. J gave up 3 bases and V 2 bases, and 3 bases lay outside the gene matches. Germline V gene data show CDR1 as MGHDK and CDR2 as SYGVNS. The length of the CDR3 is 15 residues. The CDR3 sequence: CASSEGGTGGYEQYF. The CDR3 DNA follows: TGTGCCAGCAGTGAAGGTGGGACAGGGGGCTACGAGCAGTACTTC.

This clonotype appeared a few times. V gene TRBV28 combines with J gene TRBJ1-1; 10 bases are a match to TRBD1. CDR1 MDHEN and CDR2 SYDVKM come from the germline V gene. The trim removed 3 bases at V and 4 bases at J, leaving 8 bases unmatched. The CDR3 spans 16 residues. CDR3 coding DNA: TGTGCCAGCAGTTTCCCCGGACAGGGGGATCGCACTGAAGCTTTCTTT. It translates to CASSFPGQGDRTEAFF.

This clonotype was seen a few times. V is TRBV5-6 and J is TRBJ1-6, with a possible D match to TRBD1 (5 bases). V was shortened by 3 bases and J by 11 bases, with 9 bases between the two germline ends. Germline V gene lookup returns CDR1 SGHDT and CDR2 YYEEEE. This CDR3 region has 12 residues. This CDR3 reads CASSSRGPPLHF. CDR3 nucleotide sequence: TGTGCCAGCAGCTCCCGGGGACCACCCCTCCACTTT.

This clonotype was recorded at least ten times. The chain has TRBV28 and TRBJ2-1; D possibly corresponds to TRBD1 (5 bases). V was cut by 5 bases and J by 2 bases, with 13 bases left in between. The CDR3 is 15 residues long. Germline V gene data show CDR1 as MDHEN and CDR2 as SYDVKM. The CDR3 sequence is CASSLLPTAYNEQFF. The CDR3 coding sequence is TGTGCCAGCAGTCTACTTCCGACAGCCTACAATGAGCAGTTCTTC.

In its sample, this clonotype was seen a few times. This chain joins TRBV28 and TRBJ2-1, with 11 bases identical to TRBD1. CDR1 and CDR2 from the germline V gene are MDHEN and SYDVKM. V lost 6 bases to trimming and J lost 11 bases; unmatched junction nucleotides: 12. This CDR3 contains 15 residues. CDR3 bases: TGTGCCAGCAGCGACGCCGGGACAGGGGGAGTGAAGCAGTTCTTC. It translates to CASSDAGTGGVKQFF.

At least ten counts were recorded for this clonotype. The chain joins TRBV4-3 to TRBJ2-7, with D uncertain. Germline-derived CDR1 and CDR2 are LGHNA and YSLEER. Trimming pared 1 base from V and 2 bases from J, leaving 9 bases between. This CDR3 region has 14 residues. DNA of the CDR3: TGCGCCAGCAGCCAAGCACTAAAACCCTACGAGCAGTACTTC. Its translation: CASSQALKPYEQYF.

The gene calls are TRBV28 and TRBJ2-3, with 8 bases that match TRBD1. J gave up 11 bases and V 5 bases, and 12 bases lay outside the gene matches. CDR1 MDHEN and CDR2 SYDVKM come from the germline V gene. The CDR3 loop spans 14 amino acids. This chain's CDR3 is CASSRGQGRGVQYF. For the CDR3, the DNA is TGTGCCAGCAGTCGAGGACAGGGCAGAGGTGTGCAGTATTTT.

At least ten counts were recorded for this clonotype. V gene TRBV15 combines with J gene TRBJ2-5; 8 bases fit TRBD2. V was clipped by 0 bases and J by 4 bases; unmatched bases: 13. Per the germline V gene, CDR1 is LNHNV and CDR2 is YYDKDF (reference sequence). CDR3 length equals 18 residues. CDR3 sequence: CATSRDFSGAGEGETQYF. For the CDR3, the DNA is TGTGCCACCAGCAGAGATTTTAGTGGAGCGGGGGAGGGAGAGACCCAGTACTTC.

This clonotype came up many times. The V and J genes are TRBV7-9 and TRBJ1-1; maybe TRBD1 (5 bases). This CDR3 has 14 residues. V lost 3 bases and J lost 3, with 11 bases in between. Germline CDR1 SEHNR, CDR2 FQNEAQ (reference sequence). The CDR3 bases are TGTGCCAGCAGCTTTGGCAGGGAGGACACTGAAGCTTTCTTT. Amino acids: CASSFGREDTEAFF. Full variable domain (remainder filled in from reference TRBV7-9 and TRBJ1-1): DTGVSQNPRHKITKRGQNVTFRCDPISEHNRLYWYRQTLGQGPEFLTYFQNEAQLEKSRLLSDRFSAERPKGSFSTLEIQRTEQGDSAMYLCASSFGREDTEAFFGQGTRLTVV.

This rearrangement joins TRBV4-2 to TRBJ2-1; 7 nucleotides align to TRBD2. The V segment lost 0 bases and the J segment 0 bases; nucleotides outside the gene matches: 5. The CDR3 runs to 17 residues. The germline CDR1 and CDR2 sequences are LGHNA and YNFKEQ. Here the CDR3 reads CASSQDSSGVSYNEQFF. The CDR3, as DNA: TGTGCCAGCAGCCAAGATTCCAGCGGGGTCTCCTACAATGAGCAGTTCTTC.

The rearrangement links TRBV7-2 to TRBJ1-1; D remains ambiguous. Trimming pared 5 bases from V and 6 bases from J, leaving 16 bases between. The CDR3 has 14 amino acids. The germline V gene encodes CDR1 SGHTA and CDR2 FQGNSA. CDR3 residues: CASSPHATDPEAFF. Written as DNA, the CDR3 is TGTGCCAGCAGCCCCCATGCCACCGACCCTGAAGCTTTCTTT.

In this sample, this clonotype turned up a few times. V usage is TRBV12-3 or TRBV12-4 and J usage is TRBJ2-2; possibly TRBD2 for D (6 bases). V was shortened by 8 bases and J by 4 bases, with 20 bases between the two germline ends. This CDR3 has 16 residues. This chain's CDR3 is CASESQRSRGTGELFF. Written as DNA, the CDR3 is TGTGCCAGCGAATCCCAACGGTCGCGGGGCACCGGGGAGCTGTTTTTT.

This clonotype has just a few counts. DNA of the CDR3: TGCAGTGCTAGGATCTTAGCCAAAAACATTCAGTACTTC. Translation gives CSARILAKNIQYF. The rearrangement uses TRBV20-1 and TRBJ2-4; no firm D call. The germline CDR1 and CDR2 sequences are DFQATT and SNEGSKA (reference sequence). V lost 3 bases to trimming and J lost 0 bases, with 6 bases between them. CDR3 length equals 13 residues.

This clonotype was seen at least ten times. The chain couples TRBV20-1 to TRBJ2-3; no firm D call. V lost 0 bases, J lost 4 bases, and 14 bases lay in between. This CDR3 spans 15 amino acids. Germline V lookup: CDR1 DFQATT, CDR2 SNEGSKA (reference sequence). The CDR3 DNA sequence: TGCAGTGCTAGAGACCCAACTACATTCGCAGATACGCAGTATTTT. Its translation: CSARDPTTFADTQYF.

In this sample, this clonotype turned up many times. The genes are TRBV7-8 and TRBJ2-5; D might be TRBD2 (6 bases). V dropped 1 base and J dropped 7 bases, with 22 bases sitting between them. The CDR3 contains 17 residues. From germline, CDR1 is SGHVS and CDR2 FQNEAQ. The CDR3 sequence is CASSLDLLARGEGTQYF. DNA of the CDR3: TGTGCCAGCAGCTTAGATCTACTAGCCCGCGGCGAAGGGACCCAGTACTTC.

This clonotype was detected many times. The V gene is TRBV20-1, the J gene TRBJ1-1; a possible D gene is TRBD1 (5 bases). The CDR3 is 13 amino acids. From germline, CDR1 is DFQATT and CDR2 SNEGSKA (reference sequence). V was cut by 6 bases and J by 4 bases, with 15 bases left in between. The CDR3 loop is CSAAGGSVTEAFF. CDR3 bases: TGCAGTGCCGCCGGGGGGTCGGTCACTGAAGCTTTCTTT.

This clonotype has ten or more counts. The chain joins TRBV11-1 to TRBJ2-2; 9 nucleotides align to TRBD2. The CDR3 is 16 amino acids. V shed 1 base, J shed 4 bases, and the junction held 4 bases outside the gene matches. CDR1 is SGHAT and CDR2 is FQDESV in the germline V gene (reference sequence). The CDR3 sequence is CASSLVASGATGELFF. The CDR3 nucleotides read TGTGCCAGCAGCTTAGTGGCTAGCGGGGCCACCGGGGAGCTGTTTTTT.

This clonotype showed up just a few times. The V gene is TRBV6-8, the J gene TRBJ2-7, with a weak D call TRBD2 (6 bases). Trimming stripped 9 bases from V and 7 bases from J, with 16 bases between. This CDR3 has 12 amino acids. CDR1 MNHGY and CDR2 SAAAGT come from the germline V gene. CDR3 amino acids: CARVTLAEEQYV. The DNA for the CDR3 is TGTGCCAGAGTGACACTAGCTGAAGAGCAGTACGTC.

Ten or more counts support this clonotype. The CDR3 DNA reads TGTGCCAGCAGACCCCCCGGGGGTTACTATGGCTACACCTTC. Encoded protein: CASRPPGGYYGYTF. The J gene is TRBJ1-2, the V gene TRBV7-2; D might be TRBD1 (5 bases). Germline V gene data show CDR1 as SGHTA and CDR2 as FQGNSA. V was cut by 6 bases and J by 3 bases, with 14 bases left in between. This CDR3 contains 14 residues.

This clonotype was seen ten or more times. CDR3 DNA: TGCAGTGCTAGACTCGGGACAGGGGGCGATGACTATGGCTACACCTTC. This translates into CSARLGTGGDDYGYTF. The rearrangement uses TRBV20-1 and TRBJ1-2, with TRBD1 matching over 12 bases. Unmatched junction bases numbered 7, after V lost 2 bases and J lost 3 bases. The CDR3 extends over 16 amino acids. Per germline, CDR1 DFQATT and CDR2 SNEGSKA (reference sequence).

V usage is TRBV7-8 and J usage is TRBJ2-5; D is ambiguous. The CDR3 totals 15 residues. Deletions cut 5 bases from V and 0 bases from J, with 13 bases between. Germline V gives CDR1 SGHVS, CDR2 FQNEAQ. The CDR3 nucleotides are TGTGCCAGCAGCACCCTCGTAGGCGACCAAGAGACCCAGTACTTC. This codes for CASSTLVGDQETQYF.

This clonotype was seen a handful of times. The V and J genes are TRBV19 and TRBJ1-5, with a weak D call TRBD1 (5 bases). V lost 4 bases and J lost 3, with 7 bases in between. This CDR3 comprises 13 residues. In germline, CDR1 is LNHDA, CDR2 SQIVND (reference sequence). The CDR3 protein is CASSRQNNQPQHF. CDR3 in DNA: TGTGCCAGTAGTAGACAGAACAATCAGCCCCAGCATTTT.